The T cell receptor beta chain under discussion was sequenced for a study of OX40 agonist ivuxolimab in advanced cancers. Study overall: Three patients got partial responses; one had hepatocellular carcinoma and two had cutaneous melanoma.

Researchers took blood at baseline, on cycle 4 day 1, and on cycle 7 day 1. The CDR3 is 13 amino acids. With 0 bases clipped from V and 16 bases from J, the junction kept 6 bases outside the gene matches. The germline gives CDR1 PRHDT, CDR2 FYEKMQ (reference sequence). Measured with immunoSEQ multiplex PCR; TCRdb has only the in-frame clones, and not every one. The data show about 100,000 clones, with 89% seen just once and around 0.16% held by the top ten. The chain joins TRBV13 to TRBJ2-1; TRBD2 agrees at 10 bases. The source material was CD4+ or CD8+ T cells sorted from blood, sampled in a trial of the OX40 agonist ivuxolimab. This sequence was found in an adult with an advanced solid tumor such as melanoma, head and neck, liver or kidney cancer. This CDR3 is CASSLGRSGGGFF. The CDR3 region has the DNA TGTGCCAGCAGCTTAGGAAGGAGCGGGGGGGGTTTCTTC.